The 30 T cell receptor beta chains reported below all come from one sample, sequenced in a study of shared clonotypes between healthy human individuals. Sequenced by immunoSEQ multiplex PCR; TCRdb stores in-frame clones only, minus some. The data contain 1,400,000 or so clones, approximately 98.5% of them seen just once; the ten biggest clones take up 0.36%. The source material was naive CD4+ T cells sorted from blood. As to subset: CD45RA+ positively selected. Receptors were obtained from a man aged 25 to 40 in good health.

The V and J genes are TRBV11-2 and TRBJ1-4, with D tentatively TRBD1 (5 bases). The V end lost 2 bases, the J end lost 8 bases, and 15 bases lay between the germline ends. Germline loops: CDR1 SGHAT, CDR2 FQNNGV. This CDR3 region has 15 residues. The CDR3 DNA reads as TGTGCCAGCAGCTTAATGACAGACTCCCGCGAAAAACTGTTTTTT. It yields the protein CASSLMTDSREKLFF.

About this clone itself: The same CDR3 also results from other DNA sequences found in this sample. The J gene is TRBJ2-6, the V gene TRBV18; D may correspond to TRBD1 or TRBD2 (5 bases each). Between the trimmed V and J ends, which lost 0 bases and 2 bases, there was a span of 5 bases. Per germline, CDR1 KGHSH and CDR2 LQKENI. The CDR3 has 15 residues. CDR3 sequence (DNA): TGTGCCAGCTCACCACCGGGGGCTGGGGCCAACGTCCTGACTTTC. It specifies CASSPPGAGANVLTF.

The chain uses TRBV11-2 and TRBJ2-5, with 10 bases fitting TRBD2. CDR1 and CDR2 from the germline V gene are SGHAT and FQNNGV. The CDR3 is 17 residues long. V trimming: 1 base; J trimming: 2 bases; junction bases outside the gene matches: 7. The CDR3 nucleotides are TGTGCCAGCAGCTTAGGGGTTAGCGGGAGGTCGCAAGAGACCCAGTACTTC. Translation gives CASSLGVSGRSQETQYF.

This chain connects TRBV2 to TRBJ1-5; unclear D gene. V gave up 7 bases and J gave up 0 bases, with 7 bases separating them. This CDR3 is built from 13 residues. Germline assignment: CDR1 SNHLY and CDR2 FYNNEI. The CDR3: CASKQNSNQPQHF. DNA for the CDR3: TGTGCCAGCAAGCAAAATAGCAATCAGCCCCAGCATTTT.

The V gene is TRBV9, the J gene TRBJ1-2; 8 nucleotides align to TRBD1. CDR3 length: 15 residues. The V segment lost 0 bases and the J segment 8 bases; nucleotides outside the gene matches: 9. CDR1 SGDLS and CDR2 YYNGEE come from the germline V gene. The CDR3: CASSVAGRGQHGYTF. The CDR3 DNA reads TGTGCCAGCAGCGTAGCAGGCAGGGGGCAGCACGGCTACACCTTC.

J is TRBJ1-5 and V is TRBV7-2; no firm D call. The CDR3 consists of 16 residues. Trimming removed 5 bases from V and 4 bases from J, with 18 bases in between. Germline V gene data show CDR1 as SGHTA and CDR2 as FQGNSA. CDR3 amino acids: CASSPPGAGGNQPQHF. CDR3 coding DNA: TGTGCCAGCAGCCCCCCGGGAGCAGGCGGGAATCAGCCCCAGCATTTT.

This chain links TRBV2 with TRBJ1-1; TRBD1 agrees at 9 bases. The junction had 4 bases not matched to a gene; V was cut back by 6 bases and J by 2 bases. Germline V gene data show CDR1 as SNHLY and CDR2 as FYNNEI. This CDR3 is 14 amino acids long. Here the CDR3 reads CASSGQGRNTEAFF. Here the CDR3 DNA reads TGTGCCAGCAGCGGACAGGGGAGAAACACTGAAGCTTTCTTT. The full variable domain, its missing parts supplied by reference TRBV2 and TRBJ1-1, is EPEVTQTPSHQVTQMGQEVILRCVPISNHLYFYWYRQILGQKVEFLVSFYNNEISEKSEIFDDQFSVERPDGSNFTLKIRSTKLEDSAMYFCASSGQGRNTEAFFGQGTRLTVV.

A note on this clone: The sample contains more than one DNA sequence encoding this CDR3. The V and J genes are TRBV5-1 and TRBJ2-2; unclear D gene. V lost 5 bases and J 1 base, leaving 3 bases between the germline ends. CDR1 SGHRS and CDR2 YFSETQ come from the germline V gene. The CDR3 length is 12 residues. The CDR3 sequence is CASRENTGELFF. CDR3 sequence (DNA): TGCGCCAGCAGAGAGAACACCGGGGAGCTGTTTTTT.

As concerns this clone: Other DNA sequences from this sample encode an identical CDR3 as well. V and J are TRBV5-1 and TRBJ2-7; the D gene is possibly TRBD1 (5 bases). This CDR3 is 14 amino acids long. Germline V CDR1 and CDR2: SGHRS, YFSETQ. V was trimmed by 0 bases and J by 0 bases, leaving 7 bases between them. CDR3 in amino acids: CASSLGGDSYEQYF. Here the CDR3 DNA reads TGCGCCAGCAGCTTGGGGGGCGACTCCTACGAGCAGTACTTC.

The rearrangement uses TRBV7-9 and TRBJ2-1; TRBD2 might be the D (6 bases). The CDR3 totals 16 residues. Trimming took 5 bases from V and 6 from J, leaving 20 bases between them. CDR1 is SEHNR and CDR2 is FQNEAQ in the germline V gene (reference sequence). The CDR3 DNA reads TGTGCCAGCAGCCCCCCTGGAGGGAGACTTGGCAATGAGCAGTTCTTC. Protein product: CASSPPGGRLGNEQFF. Supplemented by reference TRBV7-9 and TRBJ2-1, the full variable domain reads DTGVSQNPRHKITKRGQNVTFRCDPISEHNRLYWYRQTLGQGPEFLTYFQNEAQLEKSRLLSDRFSAERPKGSFSTLEIQRTEQGDSAMYLCASSPPGGRLGNEQFFGPGTRLTVL.

This clone was counted once. J is TRBJ2-3 and V is TRBV5-5; D unclear. This CDR3 is built from 16 residues. The V and J ends lost 6 bases and 2 bases respectively, with 19 bases between them. Germline V gene sequence: CDR1 SGHKS, CDR2 YYEKEE (reference sequence). The chain's CDR3 is CASIERQPRLTDTQYF. The CDR3 DNA reads TGTGCCAGCATAGAACGGCAGCCCCGACTCACAGATACGCAGTATTTT.

A single count supports this clone. The chain carries TRBV9 and TRBJ1-2, with 11 bases that match TRBD1. Per germline, CDR1 SGDLS and CDR2 YYNGEE. The V segment lost 4 bases and the J segment 2 bases; nucleotides outside the gene matches: 7. CDR3 length: 16 amino acids. The CDR3 DNA follows: TGTGCCAGCAGCTCCCCACGGGACAGGGGGAACTATGGCTACACCTTC. Translated, it gives CASSSPRDRGNYGYTF. Drawing the rest from reference TRBV9 and TRBJ1-2, the complete variable domain is DSGVTQTPKHLITATGQRVTLRCSPRSGDLSVYWYQQSLDQGLQFLIQYYNGEERAKGNILERFSAQQFPDLHSELNLSSLELGDSALYFCASSSPRDRGNYGYTFGSGTRLTVV.

This clone was counted a single time. The rearrangement links TRBV2 to TRBJ1-5, with D tentatively TRBD1 (5 bases). Looked up from germline, CDR1 is SNHLY and CDR2 is FYNNEI. This CDR3 spans 16 amino acids. The germline V and J ends were trimmed by 7 bases and 3 bases, with 19 bases remaining between them. The CDR3 loop reads CASNERQGPNNQPQHF. DNA for the CDR3: TGTGCCAGCAACGAAAGGCAGGGTCCCAACAATCAGCCCCAGCATTTT.

V gene TRBV4-1 combines with J gene TRBJ2-3, with no clear D. The germline CDR1 and CDR2 sequences are MGHRA and YSYEKL. Trimming removed 7 bases from V and 0 bases from J, with 17 bases in between. The length of the CDR3 is 16 residues. CDR3 sequence: CASTTRGGTSTDTQYF. In DNA form, the CDR3 reads TGCGCCAGCACCACCAGAGGCGGAACTAGCACAGATACGCAGTATTTT.

The chain carries TRBV5-1 and TRBJ2-7; D possibly matches TRBD1 or TRBD2 (6 bases each). With 1 base removed from V and 5 bases from J, the gap between germline ends came to 13 bases. The CDR3 extends over 14 amino acids. CDR1 SGHRS and CDR2 YFSETQ come from the germline V gene. This CDR3 is CASSLTGAGDEQYF. In DNA form, the CDR3 reads TGCGCCAGCAGCTTGACGGGGGCTGGAGACGAGCAGTACTTC.

The chain has TRBV5-6 and TRBJ2-1; 10 bases are a match to TRBD1. CDR3 length: 16 residues. The V and J ends lost 4 bases and 4 bases, in that order; junction bases with no gene match: 8. The germline V gene encodes CDR1 SGHDT and CDR2 YYEEEE. CDR3 in amino acids: CASSHRDRGLYNEQFF. CDR3 nucleotide sequence: TGTGCCAGCAGCCACAGGGACAGGGGATTATACAATGAGCAGTTCTTC.

The chain joins TRBV2 to TRBJ2-1, with 9 nucleotides matching TRBD1. Germline V gene data show CDR1 as SNHLY and CDR2 as FYNNEI. The CDR3 runs to 17 residues. The J segment lost 9 bases and the V segment lost 5 bases, leaving 17 bases of the junction unmatched. The CDR3 DNA reads TGTGCCAGCAGTCACGAACGGGGACAGGGAGGGGTGGGTGAGCAGTTCTTC. Translated: CASSHERGQGGVGEQFF.

The chain combines TRBV10-2 with TRBJ2-1, with TRBD2 identical over 11 bases. The J segment lost 6 bases and the V segment lost 6 bases, leaving 1 base of the junction unmatched. CDR1 and CDR2 from the germline V gene are WSHSY and SAAADI. The CDR3 covers 13 residues. CDR3 region: CASSGLAGNEQFF. CDR3 in DNA: TGCGCCAGCAGCGGACTAGCGGGCAATGAGCAGTTCTTC.

The genes are TRBV5-4 and TRBJ2-7; TRBD1 or TRBD2 may be the D gene (5 bases each). The germline V and J ends were trimmed by 4 bases and 2 bases, with 10 bases remaining between them. CDR1 and CDR2 (germline): SGHNT, YYREEE (reference sequence). The CDR3 is made up of 13 amino acids. The CDR3 here is CASSVGTPYEQYF. As DNA, the CDR3 is TGTGCCAGCAGCGTCGGGACCCCCTACGAGCAGTACTTC.

The chain recombines TRBV28 with TRBJ1-4; a possible D gene is TRBD1 (6 bases). Per germline, CDR1 MDHEN and CDR2 SYDVKM. V lost 6 bases and J 0 bases, leaving 14 bases between the germline ends. CDR3 size: 16 residues. CDR3 amino acids: CASRTFRGATNEKLFF. The DNA of the CDR3 is TGTGCCAGCAGAACCTTTAGGGGGGCAACTAATGAAAAACTGTTTTTT.

This clone showed up just once. The chain uses TRBV5-4 and TRBJ2-1; D is uncertain. CDR3 length equals 12 residues. V lost 4 bases to trimming and J lost 7 bases, with 9 bases between them. CDR1 is SGHNT, CDR2 YYREEE, per germline (reference sequence). The DNA of the CDR3 is TGTGCCAGCAGCCTTGTCCGGAATGAGCAGTTCTTC. It encodes CASSLVRNEQFF.

This sequence joins TRBV7-2 and TRBJ2-7; 9 positions match TRBD2. Germline values: CDR1 SGHTA, CDR2 FQGNSA. The CDR3 covers 15 residues. Trimming took 4 bases from V and 5 from J; bases not matched to a gene: 9. The CDR3 sequence: CASSYLAGGYHEQYF. DNA for the CDR3: TGTGCCAGCAGCTACCTCGCGGGAGGGTACCACGAGCAGTACTTC.

The gene calls are TRBV5-1 and TRBJ2-7; 7 bases line up with TRBD1. CDR1 SGHRS and CDR2 YFSETQ come from the germline V gene. The CDR3 runs to 15 residues. V was pared by 4 bases and J by 2 bases, with 9 bases of the junction left unmatched. The CDR3 sequence is CASSPTGEMPYEQYF. In nucleotides, the CDR3 is TGCGCCAGCAGCCCTACAGGGGAAATGCCCTACGAGCAGTACTTC.

This chain connects TRBV5-1 to TRBJ2-3; TRBD1 matches at 7 bases. The CDR3 contains 17 residues. CDR1 SGHRS and CDR2 YFSETQ come from the germline V gene. The V segment lost 0 bases and the J segment 0 bases; nucleotides outside the gene matches: 7. CDR3 sequence reads: CASSLASGGASTDTQYF. Here the CDR3 DNA reads TGCGCCAGCAGCTTGGCCTCAGGGGGAGCTAGCACAGATACGCAGTATTTT.

CDR3 in DNA: TGCAGCGTTGGGACCCTGGGTGGCAATGAGCAGTTCTTC. Its translation is CSVGTLGGNEQFF. The chain combines TRBV29-1 with TRBJ2-1; D call uncertain. Trimming cost V 4 bases and J 6 bases, with 13 bases left between them. Germline CDR1 is SQVTM and CDR2 is ANQGSEA. This CDR3 contains 13 residues.

This clone was seen just once. CDR3 DNA sequence: TGTGCCAGCAGCCGTGGTACGACCTACGAGCAGTACTTC. Its translation is CASSRGTTYEQYF. This chain links TRBV7-9 with TRBJ2-7; D not certain. Trimming took off 5 bases at V and 2 bases at J, with 10 bases between the two ends. The CDR3 totals 13 residues. Germline V CDR1 and CDR2: SEHNR, FQNEAQ (reference sequence). The full variable domain, in which reference TRBV7-9 and TRBJ2-7 provide the parts outside the CDR3, is DTGVSQNPRHKITKRGQNVTFRCDPISEHNRLYWYRQTLGQGPEFLTYFQNEAQLEKSRLLSDRFSAERPKGSFSTLEIQRTEQGDSAMYLCASSRGTTYEQYFGPGTRLTVT.

This chain uses TRBV7-9 with TRBJ2-7; D call uncertain. The CDR3 runs to 12 residues. Per the germline V gene, CDR1 is SEHNR and CDR2 is FQNEAQ (reference sequence). The V end was cut by 3 bases, the J end by 2 bases, with 5 bases between. CDR3 coding DNA: TGTGCCAGCAGCTTCCCCACCTACGAGCAGTACTTC. It specifies CASSFPTYEQYF.

The chain carries TRBV5-5 and TRBJ2-5; 10 bases are a match to TRBD1. CDR1 and CDR2 from the germline V gene are SGHKS and YYEKEE (reference sequence). The CDR3 length is 16 residues. The V and J ends lost 1 base and 5 bases, in that order; junction bases with no gene match: 8. CDR3 in amino acids: CASSLLLGQGSETQYF. The CDR3 DNA sequence: TGTGCCAGCAGCTTGCTCCTGGGACAGGGGAGCGAGACCCAGTACTTC.

This chain links TRBV19 with TRBJ2-7; tentatively, D is TRBD2 (5 bases). CDR1 is LNHDA, CDR2 SQIVND, per germline (reference sequence). This CDR3 is built from 12 residues. V dropped 3 bases and J dropped 6 bases, with 9 bases sitting between them. The chain's CDR3 is CASSMEESEQYF. DNA of the CDR3: TGTGCCAGTAGTATGGAGGAGTCCGAGCAGTACTTC.

In regard to this clone: Other DNA sequences within the sample encode an identical CDR3. The rearrangement uses TRBV5-1 and TRBJ2-1; 14 bases line up with TRBD2. The CDR3 extends over 15 amino acids. Germline V gene sequence: CDR1 SGHRS, CDR2 YFSETQ. With V trimmed by 3 bases and J by 8 bases, 4 bases remained unmatched. The CDR3 sequence is CASSSGTSGSDEQFF. The CDR3, as DNA: TGCGCCAGCAGCTCCGGGACTAGCGGGAGTGATGAGCAGTTCTTC.